This T cell receptor (beta chain) stems from a study of cytomegalovirus exposure and HLA in healthy donors. PCR used 60 Vbeta primers and 13 Jbeta primers. The table came from immunoSEQ multiplex PCR; TCRdb's copy has only in-frame clones and leaves some out. The sample holds some 83,000 clones, just under 75% seen once. Study-wide findings and caveats: Earlier analysis yielded a pattern in which most TCR beta V segments were productive about 90% or about 30% of the time. DRB1 had the most TCR associations and HLA-C the fewest, a later analysis found, with rates varying by HLA locus.

The CDR3 totals 14 residues. V trimming: 0 bases; J trimming: 7 bases; junction bases outside the gene matches: 3. The V gene's germline CDR1 is MNHEY and CDR2 SVGAGI. A remark on this clone: The antigen is undetermined.

The sequenced material came from PBMCs. The receptor's source is a man aged 55-75 years in good health and CMV-seronegative. The chain employs TRBV6-5 and TRBJ2-1; 7 bases align to TRBD2. CDR3 protein: CASSYSTGGNEQFF. In DNA, the CDR3 is TGTGCCAGCAGTTACTCGACGGGGGGTAATGAGCAGTTCTTC.